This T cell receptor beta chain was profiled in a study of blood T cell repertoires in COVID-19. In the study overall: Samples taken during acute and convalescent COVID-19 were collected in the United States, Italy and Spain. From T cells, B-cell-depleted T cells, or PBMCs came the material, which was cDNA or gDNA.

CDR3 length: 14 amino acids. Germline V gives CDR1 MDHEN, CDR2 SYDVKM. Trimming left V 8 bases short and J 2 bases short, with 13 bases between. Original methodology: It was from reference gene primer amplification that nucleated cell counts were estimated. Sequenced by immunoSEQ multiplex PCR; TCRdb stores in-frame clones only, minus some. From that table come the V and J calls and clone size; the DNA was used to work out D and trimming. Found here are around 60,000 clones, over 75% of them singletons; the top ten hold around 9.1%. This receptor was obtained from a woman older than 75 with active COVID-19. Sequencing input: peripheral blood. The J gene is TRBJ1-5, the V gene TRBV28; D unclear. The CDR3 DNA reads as TGTGCCAGCTCGAGGAATTATGGCAATCAGCCCCAGCATTTT. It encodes CASSRNYGNQPQHF.